This passage covers 28 T cell receptor beta chains from one sample sequenced in a study of blood T cell repertoires in COVID-19. Repertoires were generated with immunoSEQ multiplex PCR, while TCRdb's copy carries only in-frame clones and drops some. The table lists some 180,000 clones, 81% of them singletons. The sequencing input was peripheral blood. The source is a woman at least 80 years old with COVID-19, enrolled during active disease.

The chain carries TRBV2 and TRBJ2-5; 9 bases agree with TRBD2. This CDR3 spans 15 amino acids. The V gene end was trimmed by 8 bases and the J gene end by 5 bases; junction bases not matched to a gene: 12. Germline-derived CDR1 and CDR2 are SNHLY and FYNNEI. CDR3 residues: CASGRGGLVRETQYF. The CDR3 DNA is TGTGCCAGCGGGCGGGGGGGCCTGGTTCGTGAGACCCAGTACTTC.

The rearrangement joins TRBV6-5 to TRBJ1-2; D call uncertain. Deletions cut 6 bases from V and 8 bases from J, with 13 bases between. CDR3 length: 12 residues. Germline V gene sequence: CDR1 MNHEY, CDR2 SVGAGI. CDR3 loop: CASRPPERGYTF. CDR3 sequence (DNA): TGTGCCAGCAGACCGCCCGAGAGGGGCTACACCTTC.

This sequence joins TRBV12-3 or TRBV12-4 and TRBJ1-2; 7 bases are shared with TRBD1. V was clipped by 3 bases and J by 4 bases; unmatched bases: 2. The CDR3 length is 13 residues. CDR3 protein: CASSLGQTYGYTF. CDR3 sequence (DNA): TGTGCCAGCAGTTTGGGACAGACCTATGGCTACACCTTC.

The chain has TRBV5-1 and TRBJ2-3; 7 nucleotides line up with TRBD1. Germline V gene lookup returns CDR1 SGHRS and CDR2 YFSETQ. The V segment lost 3 bases and the J segment 4 bases; nucleotides outside the gene matches: 5. This CDR3 region has 14 residues. The DNA for the CDR3 is TGCGCCAGCAGCTGGGGACAGTCTGCAGATACGCAGTATTTT. This encodes CASSWGQSADTQYF.

Only a few counts were recorded for this clone. V and J are TRBV5-1 and TRBJ1-6; D possibly corresponds to TRBD1 (6 bases). Looked up from germline, CDR1 is SGHRS and CDR2 is YFSETQ. The ends were cut back, 4 bases at V and 9 bases at J, with 14 bases in the middle. The CDR3 extends over 14 amino acids. CDR3 region: CASSTQGYGSPLHF. The CDR3 DNA follows: TGCGCCAGCAGCACACAGGGATATGGTTCACCCCTCCACTTT.

The chain couples TRBV6-1 to TRBJ2-4; TRBD2 aligns across 7 bases. J gave up 6 bases and V 0 bases, and 5 bases lay outside the gene matches. Per germline, CDR1 MNHNS and CDR2 SASEGT. This CDR3 is built from 15 residues. The CDR3 spells CASSEAVAGLNIQYF. CDR3 DNA: TGTGCCAGCAGTGAAGCGGTAGCGGGCTTAAACATTCAGTACTTC.

The chain has TRBV10-3 and TRBJ2-2; TRBD2 aligns across 12 bases. Germline loops: CDR1 ENHRY, CDR2 SYGVKD. The CDR3 runs 16 residues. Unmatched junction bases numbered 4, after V lost 4 bases and J lost 4 bases. This CDR3 is CAISGTSGGTTGELFF. Written as DNA, the CDR3 is TGTGCCATCAGTGGCACTAGCGGGGGGACCACCGGGGAGCTGTTTTTT.

This clone was picked up a small number of times. The CDR3 sequence is CASSLDGNYGYTF. The CDR3, as DNA: TGTGCCAGCAGCTTAGACGGGAACTATGGCTACACCTTC. V gene TRBV7-9 combines with J gene TRBJ1-2, with D hard to call. The ends were cut back, 1 base at V and 2 bases at J, with 5 bases in the middle. This CDR3 spans 13 amino acids. The V gene's germline CDR1 is SEHNR and CDR2 FQNEAQ (reference sequence).

The CDR3 loop is CASRSSGAGGLEQYF. The CDR3 nucleotides read TGTGCCAGCAGGTCCTCTGGTGCGGGAGGACTCGAGCAGTACTTC. The chain employs TRBV3-1 (or the pseudogene TRBV3-2) and TRBJ2-7; the match to TRBD2 covers 8 bases. Germline loops: CDR1 LGHDT, CDR2 YNNKEL (reference sequence). This CDR3 comprises 15 residues. V shed 6 bases and J 6 bases; nucleotides not matched to a gene: 13.

The chain has TRBV14 and TRBJ1-4; 7 positions match TRBD1. The germline V gene encodes CDR1 SGHDN and CDR2 FVKESK. This CDR3 has 16 residues. V shed 4 bases and J 7 bases; nucleotides not matched to a gene: 12. CDR3 bases: TGTGCCAGCAGCCGCGATCTTATAAGGACAGGTGAAAAACTGTTTTTT. The encoded protein is CASSRDLIRTGEKLFF.

The chain couples TRBV7-9 to TRBJ2-7, with D unresolved. Trimming shortened V by 3 bases and J by 5 bases, and 11 bases separated the two germline ends. The CDR3 consists of 13 residues. The germline V gene has CDR1 SEHNR and CDR2 FQNEAQ (reference sequence). This CDR3 is CASSLGEENEQYF. In nucleotides, the CDR3 is TGTGCCAGCAGCTTGGGTGAGGAGAACGAGCAGTACTTC.

V usage is TRBV7-9 and J usage is TRBJ1-2, with 8 bases lining up with TRBD1. The length of the CDR3 is 13 residues. After removal of 5 bases from V and 7 bases from J, the junction contained 6 bases not matched to a gene. Germline V gene sequence: CDR1 SEHNR, CDR2 FQNEAQ (reference sequence). CDR3 bases: TGTGCCAGCAGCGCGGACAGGGATCTTGGCTACACCTTC. The encoded protein is CASSADRDLGYTF.

This sequence joins TRBV5-4 and TRBJ2-1, with 7 bases that match TRBD1. With V trimmed by 0 bases and J by 2 bases, 2 bases remained unmatched. The germline gives CDR1 SGHNT, CDR2 YYREEE (reference sequence). The CDR3 is made up of 15 amino acids. CDR3: CASSLEQGTYNEQFF. DNA for the CDR3: TGTGCCAGCAGCTTGGAACAGGGGACCTACAATGAGCAGTTCTTC.

This chain connects TRBV19 to TRBJ2-5; 8 bases line up with TRBD1. Germline V gene lookup returns CDR1 LNHDA and CDR2 SQIVND (reference sequence). The CDR3 is 12 amino acids. V shed 10 bases, J shed 2 bases, and the junction held 3 bases outside the gene matches. The CDR3 DNA follows: TGTGCCACGGGACAGGCGCAAGAGACCCAGTACTTC. The encoded protein is CATGQAQETQYF. The complete variable domain, with remaining parts taken from reference TRBV19 and TRBJ2-5, reads DGGITQSPKYLFRKEGQNVTLSCEQNLNHDAMYWYRQDPGQGLRLIYYSQIVNDFQKGDIAEGYSVSREKKESFPLTVTSAQKNPTAFYLCATGQAQETQYFGPGTRLLVL.

The DNA for the CDR3 is TGTGCCAGCAGCTTGCTGGCGGGGAATTCACCCCTCCACTTT. Translation gives CASSLLAGNSPLHF. The chain uses TRBV5-4 and TRBJ1-6; D unclear. From germline, CDR1 is SGHNT and CDR2 YYREEE (reference sequence). Trimming removed 1 base at V and 7 bases at J, with 9 bases between. The CDR3 spans 14 residues.

This sequence joins TRBV28 and TRBJ1-5; 12 nucleotides agree with TRBD1. The CDR3 has 18 amino acids. V lost 1 base to trimming and J lost 5 bases; unmatched junction nucleotides: 9. The germline V gene encodes CDR1 MDHEN and CDR2 SYDVKM. The CDR3 reads CASSLLGQGALGYQPQHF. The CDR3 bases are TGTGCCAGCAGTTTATTGGGACAGGGGGCTCTGGGGTATCAGCCCCAGCATTTT.

The chain is built from TRBV23-1 and TRBJ1-4, with no clear D. TRBV23-1 has ORF status, its function being uncertain. V lost 4 bases, J lost 10 bases, and 19 bases lay in between. This CDR3 has 15 amino acids. In nucleotides, the CDR3 is TGCGCCAGCAGTCCCACGGGCAAGGTAGGAGGAAAACTGTTTTTT. Its translation: CASSPTGKVGGKLFF.

The V call is TRBV5-1, the J call TRBJ2-1; 7 bases line up with TRBD2. V lost 3 bases and J lost 4; bases outside the gene matches: 10. The CDR3 sequence is 16 residues long. Germline V gene lookup returns CDR1 SGHRS and CDR2 YFSETQ. This CDR3 is CASSYIAGNGYNEQFF. Here the CDR3 DNA reads TGCGCCAGCAGCTACATAGCGGGTAATGGGTACAATGAGCAGTTCTTC.

This chain connects TRBV28 to TRBJ1-2; D is uncertain. This CDR3 spans 13 amino acids. Germline CDR1 reads MDHEN; CDR2 reads SYDVKM. Between the trimmed V and J ends, which lost 2 bases and 7 bases, there was a span of 11 bases. The CDR3 loop is CASSLEPFGGYTF. In DNA form, the CDR3 reads TGTGCCAGCAGTTTAGAGCCCTTTGGTGGCTACACCTTC.

This chain uses TRBV19 with TRBJ2-1; 7 bases align to TRBD1. CDR1 and CDR2 (germline): LNHDA, SQIVND (reference sequence). The trim removed 3 bases at V and 3 bases at J, leaving 11 bases unmatched. CDR3 size: 17 residues. CDR3 coding DNA: TGTGCCAGTAGTATCGGGATGGGACAGCCTGGCTACAATGAGCAGTTCTTC. Its protein product is CASSIGMGQPGYNEQFF.

This clone occurred once. This sequence joins TRBV18 and TRBJ1-1; the match to TRBD1 covers 8 bases. The CDR3 has 14 amino acids. The germline V gene has CDR1 KGHSH and CDR2 LQKENI. V lost 3 bases to trimming and J lost 3 bases; unmatched junction nucleotides: 3. The CDR3 loop reads CASSPTTGDTEAFF. The DNA of the CDR3 is TGTGCCAGCTCACCTACGACAGGGGACACTGAAGCTTTCTTT.

Regarding this clone: Compared with germline, one end of the junction differs, possibly owing to a read error. This chain uses TRBV7-7 with TRBJ2-2; D unresolved. The CDR3 is 14 amino acids. From germline, CDR1 is SSHAT and CDR2 FNYEAQ (reference sequence). The CDR3 loop is CASSPSANTGELFF. The CDR3 DNA reads as TGTGCTAGCAGTCCGAGCGCGAACACCGGGGAGCTGTTTTTT.

The chain employs TRBV4-2 and TRBJ1-2; no definite D call. V lost 0 bases and J 4 bases, leaving 15 bases between the germline ends. There are 16 residues in the CDR3. From germline, CDR1 is LGHNA and CDR2 YNFKEQ. This chain's CDR3 is CASSQDPATGVYGYTF. The CDR3 nucleotides are TGTGCCAGCAGCCAAGACCCGGCTACCGGGGTCTATGGCTACACCTTC.

The chain carries TRBV12-3 or TRBV12-4 and TRBJ1-2; D gene uncertain. The CDR3 spans 11 residues. The V end lost 6 bases, the J end lost 1 base, and 3 bases lay between the germline ends. CDR3: CASSFNYGYTF. As DNA, the CDR3 is TGTGCCAGCAGCTTTAACTATGGCTACACCTTC.

This clone was seen only once. J is TRBJ2-7 and V is TRBV2; TRBD2 agrees at 8 bases. The CDR3 runs 11 residues. The ends lost 8 bases at V and 6 bases at J; junction bases unmatched: 3. CDR1 and CDR2 (germline): SNHLY, FYNNEI. As DNA, the CDR3 is TGTGCCAGCTCCGGGGGGGCCGAGCAGTACTTC. Its protein product is CASSGGAEQYF.

The chain links TRBV5-1 to TRBJ1-2; TRBD1 aligns across 10 bases. Germline V gene sequence: CDR1 SGHRS, CDR2 YFSETQ. J gave up 7 bases and V 0 bases, and 6 bases lay outside the gene matches. There are 15 residues in the CDR3. CDR3 DNA: TGCGCCAGCAGCTTGGCTCCCGGGACAGGGGCTGGCTACACCTTC. It is translated as CASSLAPGTGAGYTF.

The sample holds one count of this clone. The V gene is TRBV5-1, the J gene TRBJ2-3; D is undetermined. CDR1 and CDR2 from the germline V gene are SGHRS and YFSETQ. Trimming pared 4 bases from V and 1 base from J, leaving 7 bases between. This CDR3 is 13 amino acids long. The CDR3 reads CASSETGTDTQYF. CDR3 nucleotides: TGCGCCAGCAGCGAGACTGGCACAGATACGCAGTATTTT.

This clone has just a few counts. V gene TRBV3-1 (or the pseudogene TRBV3-2) combines with J gene TRBJ2-2, with 10 positions matching TRBD1. The CDR3 is 16 amino acids. Germline-derived CDR1 and CDR2 are LGHDT and YNNKEL (reference sequence). The J segment lost 3 bases and the V segment lost 4 bases, leaving 5 bases of the junction unmatched. CDR3 DNA: TGTGCCAGCAGCCCACGGGACAGGGGTTACACCGGGGAGCTGTTTTTT. Translated: CASSPRDRGYTGELFF.